The 4 T cell receptor beta chains below come from one sample, sequenced in a study of T cell responses to AZD1222 COVID-19 vaccine (dated by TCRdb to the early 2020s). The method was the immunoSEQ multiplex PCR assay. Here the immuneACCESS table is served through TCRdb, limited to in-frame sequences with V and J called. Missing clones are a known gap in these copies; in checked studies unresolved V genes cover under half, and the rest lacks a known reason. Here the sample has 120,000 or so clones; 70% to 90% occur a single time. The ten largest clones represent roughly 9.1% of the sample. Reading the label with the study, this specimen's time point is: baseline before first vaccination. The input for sequencing was peripheral blood, taken on day 0 of AZD1222 vaccination. The receptors were gathered from an adult in good health.

The rearrangement joins TRBV28 to TRBJ2-7, with TRBD2 identical over 9 bases. V lost 3 bases to trimming and J lost 4 bases; unmatched junction nucleotides: 7. Germline CDR1 reads MDHEN; CDR2 reads SYDVKM. The CDR3 extends over 15 amino acids. The CDR3 sequence is CASSFAGGKGYEQYF. For the CDR3, the DNA is TGTGCCAGCAGTTTCGCGGGGGGGAAGGGGTACGAGCAGTACTTC.

The rearrangement links TRBV4-2 to TRBJ1-1; 12 positions match TRBD1. The trim removed 3 bases at V and 6 bases at J, leaving 5 bases unmatched. There are 15 residues in the CDR3. Germline V gene lookup returns CDR1 LGHNA and CDR2 YNFKEQ. The CDR3 reads CASSHPGQGASEAFF. Written as DNA, the CDR3 is TGTGCCAGCAGCCATCCGGGACAGGGGGCCTCTGAAGCTTTCTTT.

The chain is built from TRBV3-1 (or the pseudogene TRBV3-2) and TRBJ2-1; D is unclear. V was clipped by 1 base and J by 5 bases, with 18 bases between them. The CDR3 covers 17 residues. Germline loops: CDR1 LGHDT, CDR2 YNNKEL (reference sequence). In DNA form, the CDR3 reads TGTGCCAGCAGCCAAGGCTGGTATGCGACTGAGAACAATGAGCAGTTCTTC. It specifies CASSQGWYATENNEQFF.

The CDR3 region has the DNA TGCAGCGTTGGGGTCTTCGAATCGGATGGCTACACCTTC. The encoded protein is CSVGVFESDGYTF. The rearrangement joins TRBV29-1 to TRBJ1-2; D is uncertain. Trimming removed 4 bases from V and 6 bases from J, with 15 bases in between. In germline, CDR1 is SQVTM, CDR2 ANQGSEA. The CDR3 sequence is 13 residues long.